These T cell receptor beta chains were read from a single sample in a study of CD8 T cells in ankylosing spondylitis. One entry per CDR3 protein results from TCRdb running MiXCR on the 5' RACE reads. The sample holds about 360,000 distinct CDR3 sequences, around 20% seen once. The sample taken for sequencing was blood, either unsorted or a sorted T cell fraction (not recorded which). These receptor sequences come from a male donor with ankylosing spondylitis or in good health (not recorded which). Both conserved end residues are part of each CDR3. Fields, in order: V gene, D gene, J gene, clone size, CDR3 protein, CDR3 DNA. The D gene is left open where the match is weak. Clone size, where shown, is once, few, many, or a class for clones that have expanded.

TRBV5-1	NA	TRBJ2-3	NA	CASSLAAGAGWDTQYF	TGCGCCAGCAGCTTGGCGGCCGGGGCCGGTTGGGATACGCAGTATTTT
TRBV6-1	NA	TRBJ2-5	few	CASSLLGSGETQYF	TGTGCCAGCAGCCTTTTGGGAAGTGGAGAGACCCAGTACTTC
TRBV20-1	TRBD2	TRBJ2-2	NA	CSARDGVGTSTGELFF	TGCAGTGCTAGAGATGGGGTGGGGACTAGCACCGGGGAGCTGTTTTTT
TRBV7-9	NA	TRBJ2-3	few	CASSQREFRTDTQYF	TGTGCCAGCAGCCAAAGGGAGTTTCGCACAGATACGCAGTATTTT
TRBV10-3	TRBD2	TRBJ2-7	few	CAISESVRLAGAGSSYEQYF	TGTGCCATCAGTGAGTCGGTTAGGCTAGCGGGGGCCGGGAGCTCCTACGAGCAGTACTTC
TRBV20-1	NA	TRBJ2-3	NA	CSARDFPGGTDTQYF	TGCAGTGCTAGAGATTTCCCAGGGGGGACAGATACGCAGTATTTT
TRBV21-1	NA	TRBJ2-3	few	CASSKDGGRGFSDTQYF	TGTGCCAGCAGCAAAGACGGGGGGAGAGGTTTTTCAGATACGCAGTATTTT
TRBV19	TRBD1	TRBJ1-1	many	CASRIQGASTEAFF	TGTGCCAGTAGGATACAGGGGGCGAGCACTGAAGCTTTCTTT
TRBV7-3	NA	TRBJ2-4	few	CASSQGGLRNIQYF	TGTGCCAGCAGCCAAGGTGGGCTTCGGAACATTCAGTACTTC
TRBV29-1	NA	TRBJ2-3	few	CSVPEPDTQYF	TGCAGCGTCCCGGAGCCCGATACGCAGTATTTT
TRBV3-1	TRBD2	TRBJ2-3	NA	CASSHPAGGTDTQYF	TGTGCCAGCAGCCACCCCGCGGGGGGCACAGATACGCAGTATTTT
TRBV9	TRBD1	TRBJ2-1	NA	CASRAGTGPDEQFF	TGTGCCAGCAGGGCCGGGACAGGCCCCGATGAGCAGTTCTTC
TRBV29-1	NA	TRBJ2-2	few	CSVMSTGELFF	TGCAGCGTTATGAGTACCGGGGAGCTGTTTTTT
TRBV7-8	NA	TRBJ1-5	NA	CASSLLQHLNQPQHF	TGTGCCAGCAGCTTGCTTCAGCACCTCAATCAGCCCCAGCATTTT
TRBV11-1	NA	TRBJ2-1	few	CASSQSSLRGNEQFF	TGTGCCAGCAGCCAGAGCTCCCTGAGGGGCAATGAGCAGTTCTTC
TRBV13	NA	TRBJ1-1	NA	CASSFGGLGNTEAFF	TGTGCCAGCAGCTTCGGGGGTTTGGGGAACACTGAAGCTTTCTTT